This T cell receptor (beta chain) comes out of a study of CXCR3-negative and CXCR3-positive naive CD8 T cells. Findings and limits, study-wide: Much lower diversity was found in memory CD8+ cells, while both naive subsets had comparably high diversity. The majority of assays used fresh PBMCs, and CXCR3 expression partially decreased after cryopreservation. Against CXCR3-negative naive cells, CXCR3-positive naive cells showed more hydrophobic TRB CDR3s.

CDR3 length: 16 residues. Germline values: CDR1 ENHRY, CDR2 SYGVKD. By phenotype, naive CD8+ T cells were CD45RO-CCR7+CD27+CD95-. About this clonotype: The antigen is not known.

All TRB cDNA libraries came from 5' RACE performed with UMI labels. After re-calling the 5' RACE reads, TCRdb lists one entry per CDR3 protein, DNA absent. This table holds approximately 90,000 distinct CDR3 sequences. The TCR was taken from a human donor in good health. Some clones in this sample may be carry-over from other donors' samples. This sequence joins TRBV10-3 and TRBJ1-2. The sample taken for sequencing was naive CXCR3+ CD8+ T cells from blood. Noted subset: CD45RO-CCR7+CD27+CD95- naive CD8+ T cells expressing CXCR3 (TNR3+). CDR3 residues: CAISETNLPTNYGYTF.